The 25 T cell receptor beta chains in this list originate from one sample, sequenced in a study of blood T cell repertoires in COVID-19. The protocol was immunoSEQ multiplex PCR, while the TCRdb copy is restricted to in-frame clones and leaves out a portion. This table holds 290,000 or so clones, around 90% found once. The specimen was peripheral blood. The receptors originated from a man aged 18 to 29 with active or convalescent COVID-19.

The chain employs TRBV29-1 and TRBJ1-4, with D perhaps matching TRBD1 (6 bases). CDR1 SQVTM and CDR2 ANQGSEA come from the germline V gene. With 5 bases removed from V and 0 bases from J, the gap between germline ends came to 10 bases. This CDR3 has 14 amino acids. CDR3 amino acids: CSVTYRATNEKLFF. The CDR3 DNA follows: TGCAGCGTTACTTACAGGGCAACTAATGAAAAACTGTTTTTT. The entire variable domain, with the rest obtained from reference TRBV29-1 and TRBJ1-4, is as follows: SAVISQKPSRDICQRGTSLTIQCQVDSQVTMMFWYRQQPGQSLTLIATANQGSEATYESGFVIDKFPISRPNLTFSTLTVSNMSPEDSSIYLCSVTYRATNEKLFFGSGTQLSVL.

This clone was counted many times. This sequence joins TRBV19 and TRBJ2-2; a possible D gene is TRBD2 (5 bases). CDR1 LNHDA and CDR2 SQIVND come from the germline V gene (reference sequence). This CDR3 has 15 residues. V lost 3 bases and J lost 4, with 12 bases in between. This CDR3 reads CASSMVARGTGELFF. CDR3 DNA sequence: TGTGCCAGTAGTATGGTAGCTCGGGGCACCGGGGAGCTGTTTTTT.

The chain employs TRBV2 and TRBJ1-1, with 7 bases aligning to TRBD1. V lost 8 bases to trimming and J lost 8 bases; unmatched junction nucleotides: 5. This CDR3 has 11 residues. Germline values: CDR1 SNHLY, CDR2 FYNNEI. CDR3 sequence reads: CASLDRVEAFF. Here the CDR3 DNA reads TGTGCCAGCTTAGACAGGGTGGAAGCTTTCTTT.

V is TRBV2 and J is TRBJ1-4, with 9 bases fitting TRBD1. Germline trimming cut 5 bases from V and 5 bases from J; bases unmatched to any gene: 3. The CDR3 has 14 amino acids. From germline, CDR1 is SNHLY and CDR2 FYNNEI. The CDR3 region has the DNA TGTGCCAGCAGTACCGGGACAGGGAATGAAAAACTGTTTTTT. It translates to CASSTGTGNEKLFF.

This rearrangement joins TRBV7-7 to TRBJ2-5, with a possible D match to TRBD2 (6 bases). The germline V gene has CDR1 SSHAT and CDR2 FNYEAQ (reference sequence). V shed 7 bases and J shed 2 bases, with 11 bases lying between them. The CDR3 covers 13 residues. CDR3 in DNA: TGTGCCAGCACCACGGGGGAACAAGAGACCCAGTACTTC. Translated, it gives CASTTGEQETQYF.

The chain combines TRBV20-1 with TRBJ1-5; D gene uncertain. With 3 bases removed from V and 3 bases from J, the gap between germline ends came to 9 bases. Germline lookup yields CDR1 DFQATT and CDR2 SNEGSKA (reference sequence). This CDR3 contains 13 residues. The CDR3 sequence is CSASGQNNQPQHF. In nucleotides, the CDR3 is TGCAGTGCTAGTGGGCAGAACAATCAGCCCCAGCATTTT.

This chain's CDR3 is CASRGSGRNTEAFF. The CDR3, as DNA: TGTGCCAGCCGTGGATCAGGGAGGAACACTGAAGCTTTCTTT. The J gene is TRBJ1-1, the V gene TRBV6-6; D may be TRBD1 (5 bases). The germline gives CDR1 MNHNY, CDR2 SVGAGI (reference sequence). V lost 8 bases, J lost 1 base, and 14 bases lay in between. There are 14 residues in the CDR3.

CDR3 sequence reads: CASSFSGTKRAYEQYF. CDR3 bases: TGTGCCAGCAGTTTCTCCGGGACAAAAAGGGCCTACGAGCAGTACTTC. V usage is TRBV28 and J usage is TRBJ2-7, with D maybe TRBD1 (6 bases). Germline V lookup: CDR1 MDHEN, CDR2 SYDVKM. Trimming removed 3 bases from V and 2 bases from J, with 17 bases in between. This CDR3 is 16 amino acids long.

J is TRBJ1-4 and V is TRBV2; 7 bases are shared with TRBD1. V shed 5 bases, J shed 7 bases, and the junction held 7 bases outside the gene matches. The germline CDR1 and CDR2 sequences are SNHLY and FYNNEI. This CDR3 contains 14 residues. CDR3 protein: CASSRTGGREKLFF. DNA of the CDR3: TGTGCCAGCAGTAGGACAGGCGGACGTGAAAAACTGTTTTTT.

The CDR3, as DNA: TGTGCCAGCAGCCGAGATTATTCAGATACGCAGTATTTT. This sequence encodes CASSRDYSDTQYF. The V gene is TRBV7-6, the J gene TRBJ2-3; D call uncertain. Germline-derived CDR1 and CDR2 are SGHVS and FNYEAQ. Trimming took off 5 bases at V and 4 bases at J, with 10 bases between the two ends. The CDR3 extends over 13 amino acids.

This chain joins TRBV19 and TRBJ1-5; no clear D. The germline V gene has CDR1 LNHDA and CDR2 SQIVND (reference sequence). V lost 3 bases, J lost 4 bases, and 10 bases lay in between. The CDR3 contains 14 residues. The CDR3 sequence is CASSIRQANQPQHF. The DNA of the CDR3 is TGTGCCAGTAGTATCAGGCAGGCAAATCAGCCCCAGCATTTT.

Turning to this clone: The germline gene is not matched at one end of the junction; a read error may be the cause. V is TRBV4-1 and J is TRBJ2-7; 7 bases align to TRBD2. This CDR3 has 16 amino acids. Germline CDR1 is MGHRA and CDR2 is YSYEKL. CDR3 in amino acids: CASSQDPSGASYEQCF. As DNA, the CDR3 is TGCGCCAGCAGCCAAGATCCAAGCGGGGCCTCCTACGAGCAGTGCTTC.

The chain uses TRBV5-1 and TRBJ2-7, with a tentative D call TRBD1 (5 bases). There are 16 residues in the CDR3. V was clipped by 4 bases and J by 2 bases, with 19 bases between them. Germline lookup yields CDR1 SGHRS and CDR2 YFSETQ. DNA of the CDR3: TGCGCCAGCAGCAATGGCCTCGACAGCCGCCCCTACGAGCAGTACTTC. This codes for CASSNGLDSRPYEQYF.

V is TRBV15 and J is TRBJ1-2; 9 bases line up with TRBD1. V lost 6 bases and J lost 5; bases outside the gene matches: 16. The length of the CDR3 is 17 residues. Looked up from germline, CDR1 is LNHNV and CDR2 is YYDKDF (reference sequence). CDR3 amino acids: CATRELSTGQGRYGYTF. CDR3 DNA sequence: TGTGCCACCAGAGAACTCTCCACGGGACAGGGTCGGTATGGCTACACCTTC.

This chain uses TRBV3-1 (or the pseudogene TRBV3-2) with TRBJ1-1, with TRBD1 identical over 7 bases. Germline CDR1 and CDR2: LGHDT and YNNKEL (reference sequence). The CDR3 has 18 residues. The trim removed 0 bases at V and 0 bases at J, leaving 10 bases unmatched. DNA for the CDR3: TGTGCCAGCAGCCAAGATAGCCCGCAGGGGGGCATGAACACTGAAGCTTTCTTT. Its protein product is CASSQDSPQGGMNTEAFF.

The chain links TRBV5-6 to TRBJ1-2, with 8 bases matching TRBD1. J lost 5 bases, V lost 4 bases, and 7 bases had no gene match. Germline CDR1 reads SGHDT; CDR2 reads YYEEEE. This CDR3 contains 14 residues. The CDR3 here is CASSSQGTGYGYTF. The DNA of the CDR3 is TGTGCCAGCAGCAGCCAAGGGACAGGTTATGGCTACACCTTC.

The chain combines TRBV7-9 with TRBJ1-4; D unclear. CDR1 is SEHNR and CDR2 is FQNEAQ in the germline V gene (reference sequence). The V end lost 2 bases, the J end lost 7 bases, and 17 bases lay between the germline ends. The CDR3 consists of 16 residues. CDR3 coding DNA: TGTGCCAGCAGCTTATTTGCTCGAGGGTTTGGTGAAAAACTGTTTTTT. Protein sequence: CASSLFARGFGEKLFF.

The rearrangement joins TRBV11-2 to TRBJ1-4; D may be TRBD1 (6 bases). The V gene lost 3 bases and the J gene lost 5 bases, with 19 bases spanning the gap. The V gene's germline CDR1 is SGHAT and CDR2 FQNNGV. The CDR3 is 17 residues long. The CDR3 DNA reads TGTGCCAGCAGCTTGGGGGGGGCCCTCTATTCAAATGAAAAACTGTTTTTT. Encoded protein: CASSLGGALYSNEKLFF. The full variable domain, in which reference TRBV11-2 and TRBJ1-4 provide the parts outside the CDR3, is EAGVAQSPRYKIIEKRQSVAFWCNPISGHATLYWYQQILGQGPKLLIQFQNNGVVDDSQLPKDRFSAERLKGVDSTLKIQPAKLEDSAVYLCASSLGGALYSNEKLFFGSGTQLSVL.

This clone occurred a few times. V is TRBV12-5 and J is TRBJ1-2, with 7 positions matching TRBD1. The CDR3 is 13 residues long. In germline, CDR1 is LGHNT, CDR2 FRNRAP. The V segment lost 6 bases and the J segment 4 bases; nucleotides outside the gene matches: 5. The CDR3: CASGTDRAYGYTF. Here the CDR3 DNA reads TGTGCTAGTGGCACCGACAGGGCCTATGGCTACACCTTC.

The V gene is TRBV6-5, the J gene TRBJ1-1; 9 nucleotides align to TRBD1. Germline trimming cut 8 bases from V and 1 base from J; bases unmatched to any gene: 2. Germline values: CDR1 MNHEY, CDR2 SVGAGI. The CDR3 sequence is 13 residues long. The CDR3, as DNA: TGTGCCAGCTCGGGACAGGGGAACACTGAAGCTTTCTTT. This gives the protein CASSGQGNTEAFF.

The chain recombines TRBV7-2 with TRBJ2-7; D is perhaps TRBD2 (6 bases). This CDR3 is built from 15 residues. Trimming left V 4 bases short and J 7 bases short, with 20 bases between. Germline V lookup: CDR1 SGHTA, CDR2 FQGNSA. The CDR3 nucleotides are TGTGCCAGCAGCTCAATGGCGGGGCTGTCGGGAGAGCAGTACTTC. Translated: CASSSMAGLSGEQYF.

The chain links TRBV6-5 to TRBJ1-2; TRBD1 agrees at 7 bases. CDR3 length equals 14 residues. The V and J ends lost 2 bases and 6 bases, in that order; junction bases with no gene match: 6. Germline CDR1 reads MNHEY; CDR2 reads SVGAGI. This CDR3 reads CASSYQTGLNGYTF. The CDR3 bases are TGTGCCAGCAGTTACCAGACAGGGTTAAATGGCTACACCTTC.

This chain joins TRBV7-9 and TRBJ2-2, with D uncertain. Trimming took off 5 bases at V and 2 bases at J, with 3 bases between the two ends. The germline V gene has CDR1 SEHNR and CDR2 FQNEAQ (reference sequence). The CDR3 runs 12 residues. The CDR3: CASSLNTGELFF. In nucleotides, the CDR3 is TGTGCCAGCAGCCTAAACACCGGGGAGCTGTTTTTT.

The V gene is TRBV5-1, the J gene TRBJ2-5; unclear D gene. The V gene's germline CDR1 is SGHRS and CDR2 YFSETQ. With 3 bases removed from V and 5 bases from J, the gap between germline ends came to 5 bases. CDR3 length equals 11 residues. The CDR3 DNA reads TGCGCCAGCAGCTCTCTGGAGACCCAGTACTTC. The encoded protein is CASSSLETQYF.

DNA of the CDR3: TGTGCCAGCAGCTTATCCGGGACTAGCGCCTACAATGAGCAGTTCTTC. Translation gives CASSLSGTSAYNEQFF. This chain connects TRBV7-6 to TRBJ2-1, with 10 bases identical to TRBD2. The junction had 3 bases not matched to a gene; V was cut back by 2 bases and J by 2 bases. The CDR3 loop spans 16 amino acids. CDR1 is SGHVS, CDR2 FNYEAQ, per germline.